These 3 T cell receptor beta chains were all obtained from the same sample, sequenced in a study of OX40 agonist ivuxolimab in advanced cancers. The repertoire was sequenced with immunoSEQ multiplex PCR; TCRdb's copy has only in-frame clones and lacks some. The sample shows about 46,000 clones, roughly four fifths of them seen only once. The sequencing used CD4+ or CD8+ T cells sorted from blood, collected in a trial of the OX40 agonist ivuxolimab. These receptors were obtained from an adult with an advanced solid tumor such as melanoma, head and neck, liver or kidney cancer.

The chain is built from TRBV7-9 and TRBJ1-2, with D unclear. Trimming shortened V by 3 bases and J by 4 bases, and 12 bases separated the two germline ends. Germline CDR1 reads SEHNR; CDR2 reads FQNEAQ (reference sequence). The CDR3 has 14 amino acids. In DNA form, the CDR3 reads TGTGCCAGCAGCTTTGAGCGGTCTATCTATGGCTACACCTTC. Protein product: CASSFERSIYGYTF.

CDR3 coding DNA: TGTGCCACCCACACGACAGGGCTATATAGCAATCAGCCCCAGCATTTT. Protein sequence: CATHTTGLYSNQPQHF. The gene calls are TRBV19 and TRBJ1-5, with 7 bases matching TRBD1. CDR1 is LNHDA and CDR2 is SQIVND in the germline V gene (reference sequence). The CDR3 totals 16 residues. V lost 10 bases to trimming and J lost 0 bases; unmatched junction nucleotides: 12.

The genes are TRBV7-2 and TRBJ1-5, with D perhaps matching TRBD1 (6 bases). The CDR3 contains 16 residues. Trimming stripped 1 base from V and 7 bases from J, with 17 bases between. Germline V gene data show CDR1 as SGHTA and CDR2 as FQGNSA. CDR3 protein: CASSLDVGGGIQPQHF. The CDR3 DNA reads as TGTGCCAGCAGCTTAGATGTGGGAGGGGGTATCCAGCCCCAGCATTTT. Supplemented by reference TRBV7-2 and TRBJ1-5, the full variable domain reads GAGVSQSPSNKVTEKGKDVELRCDPISGHTALYWYRQSLGQGLEFLIYFQGNSAPDKSGLPSDRFSAERTGGSVSTLTIQRTQQEDSAVYLCASSLDVGGGIQPQHFGDGTRLSIL.